This T cell receptor beta chain stems from a study of CD8 T cells in Susac syndrome. As for the study in general: Patients with Susac syndrome were therapy-naive, on corticosteroids, or on intravenous immunoglobulin alone at the time that blood was drawn.

V lost 6 bases to trimming and J lost 5 bases; unmatched junction nucleotides: 9. CDR1 is SNHLY and CDR2 is FYNNEI in the germline V gene. The CDR3 covers 15 residues. Reverse transcription of about 0.45 to 1 ug RNA was performed with random hexamers. MiXCR was run by TCRdb on the immunoSEQ multiplex PCR reads, yielding one entry per CDR3 protein. The sample consists of around 100,000 distinct CDR3 sequences, 95% of them appearing once. TCR beta from blood CD8+ and CD4+ T cells was sequenced. Sequencing was done on a sample of CD8+ T cells from PBMCs. The clonotype originates from a human donor with Susac syndrome. The chain uses TRBV2 and TRBJ2-3, with 9 nucleotides matching TRBD2. CDR3 region: CASRTREGRIDTQYF. CDR3 sequence (DNA): TGTGCCAGCAGGACGCGGGAGGGTCGGATAGATACGCAGTATTTT.